These 6 T cell receptor beta chains were all obtained from the same sample, sequenced in a study of cytomegalovirus exposure and HLA in healthy donors. The study ran its PCR with 60 Vbeta and 13 Jbeta primers. This table comes from immunoSEQ multiplex PCR, and its TCRdb copy is limited to in-frame clones, with some not included. The sample shows more than 150,000 clones, around 80% of them seen only once. The sequencing input was PBMCs. Receptors were obtained from a man aged 35-49 years in good health and CMV-seronegative.

V and J are TRBV30 and TRBJ2-7; TRBD2 matches at 8 bases. CDR1 and CDR2 from the germline V gene are GTSNPN and SVGIG (reference sequence). V was pared by 5 bases and J by 6 bases, with 15 bases of the junction left unmatched. The CDR3 runs to 15 residues. DNA for the CDR3: TGTGCCTGGGCCCCAGCGTCGGGAGGGCCCCGCGAGCAGTACTTC. Translating gives CAWAPASGGPREQYF.

The V call is TRBV19, the J call TRBJ2-7; TRBD2 matches at 11 bases. The CDR3 totals 14 residues. The germline gives CDR1 LNHDA, CDR2 SQIVND (reference sequence). V lost 3 bases to trimming and J lost 3 bases; unmatched junction nucleotides: 1. The CDR3 spells CASSIGLAGYEQYF. The CDR3 nucleotides read TGTGCCAGTAGTATCGGACTAGCGGGCTACGAGCAGTACTTC.

The genes are TRBV7-6 and TRBJ2-7, with 9 bases aligning to TRBD1. Germline trimming cut 4 bases from V and 2 bases from J; bases unmatched to any gene: 9. The germline V gene encodes CDR1 SGHVS and CDR2 FNYEAQ. CDR3 length: 16 residues. The chain's CDR3 is CASSSSGTGFAYEQYF. CDR3 nucleotides: TGTGCCAGCAGCTCTTCTGGGACAGGGTTTGCCTACGAGCAGTACTTC.

In its sample, this clone was seen a few times. V and J are TRBV5-5 and TRBJ1-2; TRBD1 matches at 7 bases. This CDR3 spans 14 amino acids. The germline V gene has CDR1 SGHKS and CDR2 YYEKEE (reference sequence). After removal of 4 bases from V and 8 bases from J, the junction contained 11 bases not matched to a gene. The CDR3 bases are TGTGCCAGCAGCCCACAGGGGACCTCTTGGGGCTACACCTTC. Protein: CASSPQGTSWGYTF.

The chain recombines TRBV5-6 with TRBJ2-7; 7 nucleotides align to TRBD1. V gave up 1 base and J gave up 0 bases; unmatched junction bases: 4. The CDR3 extends over 15 amino acids. CDR1 and CDR2 from the germline V gene are SGHDT and YYEEEE. CDR3 residues: CASSLIGQASYEQYF. CDR3 in DNA: TGTGCCAGCAGCTTGATCGGACAGGCCTCCTACGAGCAGTACTTC.

The V gene is TRBV7-2, the J gene TRBJ1-3, with TRBD1 matching 8 bases. Germline V gene lookup returns CDR1 SGHTA and CDR2 FQGNSA. V was pared by 5 bases and J by 2 bases, with 5 bases of the junction left unmatched. This CDR3 spans 15 amino acids. This CDR3 is CASSLTQGAGNTIYF. The CDR3, as DNA: TGTGCCAGCAGCCTGACACAGGGGGCTGGAAACACCATATATTTT. Full variable domain (remainder filled in from reference TRBV7-2 and TRBJ1-3): GAGVSQSPSNKVTEKGKDVELRCDPISGHTALYWYRQSLGQGLEFLIYFQGNSAPDKSGLPSDRFSAERTGGSVSTLTIQRTQQEDSAVYLCASSLTQGAGNTIYFGEGSWLTVV.